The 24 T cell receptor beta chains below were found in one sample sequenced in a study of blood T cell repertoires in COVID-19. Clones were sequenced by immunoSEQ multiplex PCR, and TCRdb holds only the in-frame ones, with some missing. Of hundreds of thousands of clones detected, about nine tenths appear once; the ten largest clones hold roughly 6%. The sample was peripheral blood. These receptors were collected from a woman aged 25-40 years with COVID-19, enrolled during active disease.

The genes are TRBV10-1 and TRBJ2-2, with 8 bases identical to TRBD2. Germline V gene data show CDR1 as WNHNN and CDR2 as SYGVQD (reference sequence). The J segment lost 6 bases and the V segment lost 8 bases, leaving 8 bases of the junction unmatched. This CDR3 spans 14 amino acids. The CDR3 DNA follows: TGCGCCAGCTCAAGCGGGAGTCCGGCCGGGGAGCTGTTTTTT. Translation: CASSSGSPAGELFF.

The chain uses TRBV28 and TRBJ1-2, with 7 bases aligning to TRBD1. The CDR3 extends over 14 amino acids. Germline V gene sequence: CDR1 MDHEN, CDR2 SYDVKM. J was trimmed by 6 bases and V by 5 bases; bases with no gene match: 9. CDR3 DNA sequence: TGTGCCAGCAGTAAAAACTCCGGGACAGATGGCTACACCTTC. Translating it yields CASSKNSGTDGYTF.

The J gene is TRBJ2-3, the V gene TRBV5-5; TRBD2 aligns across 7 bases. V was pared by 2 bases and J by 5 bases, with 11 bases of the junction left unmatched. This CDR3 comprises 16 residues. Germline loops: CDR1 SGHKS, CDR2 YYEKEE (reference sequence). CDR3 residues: CASSFLPAGEGDTQYF. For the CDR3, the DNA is TGTGCCAGCAGCTTCCTCCCGGCGGGGGAGGGAGATACGCAGTATTTT.

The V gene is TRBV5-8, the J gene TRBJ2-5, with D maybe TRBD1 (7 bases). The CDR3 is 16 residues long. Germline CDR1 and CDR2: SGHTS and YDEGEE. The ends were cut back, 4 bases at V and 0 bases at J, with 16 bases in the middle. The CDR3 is CASSLEGTAHQETQYF. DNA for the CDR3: TGTGCCAGCAGCCTGGAGGGGACAGCCCACCAAGAGACCCAGTACTTC.

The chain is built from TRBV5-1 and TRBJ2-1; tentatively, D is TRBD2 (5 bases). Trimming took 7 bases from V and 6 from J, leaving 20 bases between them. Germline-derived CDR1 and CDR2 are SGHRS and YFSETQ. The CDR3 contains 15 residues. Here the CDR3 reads CASSSGSRPPNEQFF. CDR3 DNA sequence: TGCGCCAGCTCCAGCGGAAGCAGACCTCCCAATGAGCAGTTCTTC.

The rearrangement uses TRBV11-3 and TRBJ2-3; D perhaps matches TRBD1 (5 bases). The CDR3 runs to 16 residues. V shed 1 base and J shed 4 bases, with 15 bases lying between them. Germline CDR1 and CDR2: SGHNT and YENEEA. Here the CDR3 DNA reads TGTGCCAGCAGCTTAGGTTTGGGGCAAATCTCAGATACGCAGTATTTT. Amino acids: CASSLGLGQISDTQYF.

The DNA for the CDR3 is TGTGCCGCTGGGACAGGAAACTATGGCTACACCTTC. This translates into CAAGTGNYGYTF. This rearrangement joins TRBV2 to TRBJ1-2, with 8 bases lining up with TRBD1. V lost 11 bases to trimming and J lost 2 bases; unmatched junction nucleotides: 4. From germline, CDR1 is SNHLY and CDR2 FYNNEI. There are 12 residues in the CDR3.

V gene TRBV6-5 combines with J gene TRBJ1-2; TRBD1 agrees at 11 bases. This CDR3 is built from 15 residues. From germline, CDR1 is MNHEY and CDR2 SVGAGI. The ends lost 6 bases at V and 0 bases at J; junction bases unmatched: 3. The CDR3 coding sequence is TGTGCCAGCAGCGGGACAGGGGGAGCTAACTATGGCTACACCTTC. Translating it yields CASSGTGGANYGYTF.

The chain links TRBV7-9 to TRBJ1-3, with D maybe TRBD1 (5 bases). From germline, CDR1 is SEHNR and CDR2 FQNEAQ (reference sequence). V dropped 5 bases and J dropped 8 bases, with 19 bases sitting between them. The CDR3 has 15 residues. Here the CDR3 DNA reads TGTGCCAGCAGCCCGGGGGGTCTCAAGGAGGACACCATATATTTT. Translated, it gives CASSPGGLKEDTIYF. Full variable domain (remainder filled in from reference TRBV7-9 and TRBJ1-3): DTGVSQNPRHKITKRGQNVTFRCDPISEHNRLYWYRQTLGQGPEFLTYFQNEAQLEKSRLLSDRFSAERPKGSFSTLEIQRTEQGDSAMYLCASSPGGLKEDTIYFGEGSWLTVV.

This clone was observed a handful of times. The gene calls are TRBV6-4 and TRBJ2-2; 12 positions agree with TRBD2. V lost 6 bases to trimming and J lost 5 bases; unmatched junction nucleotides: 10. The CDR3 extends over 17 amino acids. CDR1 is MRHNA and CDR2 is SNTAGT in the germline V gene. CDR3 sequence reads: CASRPGLAGAGTGELFF. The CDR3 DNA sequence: TGTGCCAGCAGACCGGGACTAGCGGGCGCGGGAACCGGGGAGCTGTTTTTT.

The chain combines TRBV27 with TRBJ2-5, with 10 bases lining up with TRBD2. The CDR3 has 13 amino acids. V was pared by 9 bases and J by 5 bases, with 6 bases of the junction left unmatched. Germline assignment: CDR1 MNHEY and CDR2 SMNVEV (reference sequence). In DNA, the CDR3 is TGTGCCAGTCAGCGGGAGGGTTTGGAGACCCAGTACTTC. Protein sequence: CASQREGLETQYF.

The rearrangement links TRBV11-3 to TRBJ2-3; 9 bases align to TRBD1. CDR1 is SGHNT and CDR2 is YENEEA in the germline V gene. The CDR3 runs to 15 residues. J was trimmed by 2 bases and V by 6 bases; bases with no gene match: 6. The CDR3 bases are TGTGCCAGCAGTCGGACAGGGGTGGTCACAGATACGCAGTATTTT. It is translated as CASSRTGVVTDTQYF. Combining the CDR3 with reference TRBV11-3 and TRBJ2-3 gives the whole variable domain EAGVVQSPRYKIIEKKQPVAFWCNPISGHNTLYWYLQNLGQGPELLIRYENEEAVDDSQLPKDRFSAERLKGVDSTLKIQPAELGDSAVYLCASSRTGVVTDTQYFGPGTRLTVL.

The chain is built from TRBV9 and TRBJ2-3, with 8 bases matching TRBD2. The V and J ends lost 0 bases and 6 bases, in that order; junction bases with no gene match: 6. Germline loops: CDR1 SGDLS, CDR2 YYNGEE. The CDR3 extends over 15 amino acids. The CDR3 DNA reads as TGTGCCAGCAGCGTAGGCCACCCGGGAGGGGATACGCAGTATTTT. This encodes CASSVGHPGGDTQYF.

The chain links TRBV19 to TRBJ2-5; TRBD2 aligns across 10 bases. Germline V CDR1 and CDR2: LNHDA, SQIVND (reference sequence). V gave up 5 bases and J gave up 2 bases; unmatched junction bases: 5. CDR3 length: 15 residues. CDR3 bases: TGTGCCAGTAGTGGGGTAGCGGGGGGTCAAGAGACCCAGTACTTC. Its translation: CASSGVAGGQETQYF.

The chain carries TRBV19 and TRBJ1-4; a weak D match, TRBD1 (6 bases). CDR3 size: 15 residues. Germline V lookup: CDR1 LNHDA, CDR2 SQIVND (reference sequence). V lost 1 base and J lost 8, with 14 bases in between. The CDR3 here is CASSIVDRFKEKLFF. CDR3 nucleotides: TGTGCCAGTAGTATAGTCGACAGGTTCAAAGAAAAACTGTTTTTT.

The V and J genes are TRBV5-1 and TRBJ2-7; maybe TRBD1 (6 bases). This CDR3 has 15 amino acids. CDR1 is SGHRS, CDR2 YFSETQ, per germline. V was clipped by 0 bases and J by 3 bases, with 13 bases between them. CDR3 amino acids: CASSLDRVGSYEQYF. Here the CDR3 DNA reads TGCGCCAGCAGCTTGGACAGGGTTGGAAGCTACGAGCAGTACTTC.

CDR3 bases: TGTGCCAGCAGAGACGGGACAGGGGCGCGCACCGGGGAGCTGTTTTTT. As protein: CASRDGTGARTGELFF. The genes are TRBV6-6 and TRBJ2-2, with 10 bases matching TRBD1. In germline, CDR1 is MNHNY, CDR2 SVGAGI (reference sequence). With 6 bases clipped from V and 4 bases from J, the junction kept 8 bases outside the gene matches. The CDR3 has 16 amino acids.

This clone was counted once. The CDR3 reads CASSKVNSSGNGGEQYV. The CDR3 DNA sequence: TGTGCCAGCAGCAAAGTCAACTCTAGCGGGAACGGGGGAGAGCAGTACGTC. The chain links TRBV21-1 to TRBJ2-7; the D segment call TRBD2 is taken from the table without a DNA check. TRBV21-1 is recorded as a pseudogene. This CDR3 comprises 17 residues.

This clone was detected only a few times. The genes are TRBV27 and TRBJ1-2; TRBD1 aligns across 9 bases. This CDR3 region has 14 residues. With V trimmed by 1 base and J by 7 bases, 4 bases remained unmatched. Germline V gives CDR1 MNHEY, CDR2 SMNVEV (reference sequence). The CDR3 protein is CASSLWGQGGGYTF. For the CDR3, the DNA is TGTGCCAGCAGTTTATGGGGACAGGGTGGTGGCTACACCTTC.

This CDR3 reads CASQTDISVTEAFF. The CDR3 DNA reads TGCGCCAGCCAGACAGACATCTCGGTCACTGAAGCTTTCTTT. This rearrangement joins TRBV5-1 to TRBJ1-1; perhaps TRBD1 as D (5 bases). The CDR3 sequence is 14 residues long. Trimming left V 7 bases short and J 4 bases short, with 17 bases between. Germline CDR1 and CDR2: SGHRS and YFSETQ.

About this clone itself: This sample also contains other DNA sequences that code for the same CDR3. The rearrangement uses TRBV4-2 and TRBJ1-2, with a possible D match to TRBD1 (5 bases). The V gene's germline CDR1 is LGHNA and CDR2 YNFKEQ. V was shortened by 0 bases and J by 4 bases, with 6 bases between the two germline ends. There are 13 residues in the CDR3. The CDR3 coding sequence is TGTGCCAGCAGCCAAGACGGGGGCTATGGCTACACCTTC. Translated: CASSQDGGYGYTF.

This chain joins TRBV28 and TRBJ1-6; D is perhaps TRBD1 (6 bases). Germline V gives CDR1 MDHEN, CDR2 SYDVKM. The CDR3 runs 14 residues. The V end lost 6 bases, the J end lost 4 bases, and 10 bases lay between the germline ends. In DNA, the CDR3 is TGTGCCAGCAGAACCGGGACATATAATTCACCCCTCCACTTT. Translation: CASRTGTYNSPLHF.

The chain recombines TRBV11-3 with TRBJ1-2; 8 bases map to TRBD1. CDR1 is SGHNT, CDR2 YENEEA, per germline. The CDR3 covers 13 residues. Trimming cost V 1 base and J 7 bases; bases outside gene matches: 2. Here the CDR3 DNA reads TGTGCCAGCAGCTTAGGGACAGGGAGTGGCTACACCTTC. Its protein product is CASSLGTGSGYTF.

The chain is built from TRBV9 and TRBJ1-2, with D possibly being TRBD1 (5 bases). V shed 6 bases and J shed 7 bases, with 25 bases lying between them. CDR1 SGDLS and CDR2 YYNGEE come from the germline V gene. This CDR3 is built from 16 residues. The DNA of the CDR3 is TGTGCCAGCAACTCCCAACCGCGACAGCTTGTTCCTGGCTACACCTTC. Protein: CASNSQPRQLVPGYTF.